This entry lists 5 T cell receptor beta chains sequenced from one sample in a study of T-cell reconstitution after alpha-beta-depleted transplantation in children. The TCRbeta library was prepared with unique molecular identifiers. MiXCR, run by TCRdb on the PCR reads, gives a single entry per CDR3 protein. The data show more than 200,000 distinct CDR3 sequences, with more than 7.5% seen just once and around 5% held by the top ten. The material sequenced was PBMCs from the stem cell graft donor, taken from the stem cell graft. The source is a human donor who donated a stem cell graft to a child with SCID.

This clonotype was recorded many times. The chain is built from TRBV5-5 and TRBJ1-5; D is ambiguous. The CDR3 extends over 17 amino acids. The germline V and J ends were trimmed by 4 bases and 1 base, with 18 bases remaining between them. Germline V CDR1 and CDR2: SGHKS, YYEKEE (reference sequence). The CDR3 nucleotides are TGTGCCAGCAGCCCCGTCGGCCCTCAAAGGAGCAATCAGCCCCAGCATTTT. Protein sequence: CASSPVGPQRSNQPQHF.

This clonotype has only a few counts. V gene TRBV30 combines with J gene TRBJ2-3, with 9 bases aligning to TRBD1. The CDR3 sequence is 16 residues long. Germline V gene sequence: CDR1 GTSNPN, CDR2 SVGIG (reference sequence). The V gene end was trimmed by 3 bases and the J gene end by 0 bases; junction bases not matched to a gene: 7. CDR3 bases: TGTGCCTGGAGCTGGACAGGGGTGTGGAGCACAGATACGCAGTATTTT. Translation gives CAWSWTGVWSTDTQYF. The full variable domain, completed using reference TRBV30 and TRBJ2-3, is SQTIHQWPATLVQPVGSPLSLECTVEGTSNPNLYWYRQAAGRGLQLLFYSVGIGQISSEVPQNLSASRPQDRQFILSSKKLLLSDSGFYLCAWSWTGVWSTDTQYFGPGTRLTVL.

In this sample, this clonotype turned up many times. This chain connects TRBV7-2 to TRBJ2-1; 8 nucleotides match TRBD2. The CDR3 length is 16 residues. The trim removed 5 bases at V and 1 base at J, leaving 7 bases unmatched. The germline V gene has CDR1 SGHTA and CDR2 FQGNSA. This CDR3 reads CASSQAGTRSYNEQFF. The CDR3 DNA is TGTGCCAGCAGCCAAGCAGGGACTAGGTCCTACAATGAGCAGTTCTTC.

This clonotype was seen ten or more times. This chain connects TRBV27 to TRBJ2-7; no clear D. V was clipped by 8 bases and J by 0 bases, with 14 bases between them. The germline CDR1 and CDR2 sequences are MNHEY and SMNVEV (reference sequence). This CDR3 is built from 14 residues. The CDR3 loop reads CASAGSLDSYEQYF. CDR3 nucleotide sequence: TGTGCCAGCGCCGGGTCCCTTGACTCCTACGAGCAGTACTTC.

This clonotype was seen many times. This chain links TRBV7-2 with TRBJ2-7; unclear D gene. Germline-derived CDR1 and CDR2 are SGHTA and FQGNSA. Deletions cut 7 bases from V and 4 bases from J, with 20 bases between. The CDR3 extends over 15 amino acids. The CDR3 here is CASTTQSGIVYEQYF. The CDR3 DNA is TGTGCCAGCACTACACAATCGGGTATCGTTTACGAGCAGTACTTC.